The sequence of this TCR beta chain was determined in a study of blood T cell repertoires in COVID-19. In the original processing: Amplified reference gene primers provided the basis for estimating nucleated cell counts. Clones were read by immunoSEQ multiplex PCR, and TCRdb kept only the in-frame ones, dropping some. Clonal size and the V and J genes are those of that table, whereas D and trimming came from the DNA. The top ten hold approximately 7.9% of the sample, which has about 200,000 clones, more than 65% seen once. Participants had their cohort set by participant-reported clinical history. Donors in Cohort 3 who had recovered were those with two negative PCRs, healthcare professional clearance, or resolution of their symptoms. This receptor was identified in a man aged 35 to 55 who had recovered from COVID-19. Source material: PBMCs or T cells enriched from blood (not recorded which).

CDR3 in DNA: TGCGCCAGCAGCTCTTCAGACTCTGGAAACACCATATATTTT. Protein sequence: CASSSSDSGNTIYF. J is TRBJ1-3 and V is TRBV5-1; D uncertain. The germline V and J ends were trimmed by 3 bases and 0 bases, with 7 bases remaining between them. This CDR3 is 14 amino acids long. Germline V gene sequence: CDR1 SGHRS, CDR2 YFSETQ.